Listed below are T cell receptor beta chains from one sample, sequenced in a study of shared clonotypes between healthy human individuals. Sequencing used immunoSEQ multiplex PCR; TCRdb keeps in-frame clones, though not all of them. The table records 2 million to 3 million clones, approximately 94% of them present only once. What was sequenced was naive CD4+ T cells sorted from blood. These receptors came from a man aged 18 to 29 in good health. Each CDR3 is given with its conserved first and last residue. Each record gives: V gene, clone size, J gene, D gene, CDR3 protein, CDR3 DNA. A D gene is named only where the DNA matches it firmly. Not every row has a clone size; where given, it reads once, few, many or a size class.

TRBV5-6	-	TRBJ2-5	-	CASSFPTQQETQYF	TGTGCCAGCAGCTTCCCGACGCAACAAGAGACCCAGTACTTC
TRBV28	-	TRBJ2-7	-	CASSLEAVSYEQYF	TGTGCCAGCAGTTTAGAGGCAGTCTCCTACGAGCAGTACTTC
TRBV10-3	once	TRBJ2-7	-	CAISEGTGAGNDEQYF	TGTGCCATCAGTGAGGGGACAGGAGCGGGGAACGACGAGCAGTACTTC
TRBV10-3	-	TRBJ2-7	-	CAISTGYPYEQYF	TGTGCCATCAGCACAGGGTACCCCTACGAGCAGTACTTC
TRBV11-2	-	TRBJ2-3	TRBD2	CASSLVSSGSTDTQYF	TGTGCCAGCAGCTTAGTTTCTAGCGGTAGCACAGATACGCAGTATTTT
TRBV2	-	TRBJ1-1	TRBD1	CASGQEMNTEAFF	TGTGCCAGCGGACAGGAGATGAACACTGAAGCTTTCTTT
TRBV2	-	TRBJ1-5	TRBD1	CASSDRTGLNQPQHF	TGTGCCAGCAGTGATAGGACAGGCCTCAATCAGCCCCAGCATTTT
TRBV18	few	TRBJ1-1	-	CASSPQGQNTEAFF	TGTGCCAGCTCACCCCAGGGACAGAACACTGAAGCTTTCTTT
TRBV13	-	TRBJ1-4	-	CASSYTGIGEKLFF	TGTGCCAGCAGCTACACAGGGATTGGCGAAAAACTGTTTTTT
TRBV28	-	TRBJ1-2	-	CASRSRQIANYGYTF	TGTGCCAGCAGGTCCCGACAAATCGCTAACTATGGCTACACCTTC
TRBV6-5	-	TRBJ2-5	-	CASINGSGTQYF	TGTGCCAGCATCAACGGGAGTGGGACCCAGTACTTC
TRBV10-3	few	TRBJ1-5	-	CAISDMDYSNQPQHF	TGTGCCATCAGTGACATGGATTATAGCAATCAGCCCCAGCATTTT
TRBV5-1	-	TRBJ2-1	-	CASSLGGTDNEQFF	TGCGCCAGCAGCTTGGGCGGGACAGACAATGAGCAGTTCTTC
TRBV15	-	TRBJ1-1	-	CATSRDYASADGAFF	TGTGCTACCAGCAGAGATTATGCGTCCGCGGATGGAGCTTTCTTT
TRBV7-2	-	TRBJ2-7	TRBD2	CASSFKWGGPYEQYF	TGTGCCAGCAGCTTTAAGTGGGGGGGTCCCTACGAGCAGTACTTC
TRBV7-2	once	TRBJ1-1	-	CASSLGGPVKIGAFF	TGTGCCAGCAGCTTAGGGGGACCGGTAAAGATAGGGGCTTTCTTT
TRBV6-5	-	TRBJ2-7	TRBD2	CASSAGGREQYF	TGTGCCAGCAGCGCGGGGGGGAGGGAGCAGTACTTC
TRBV14	-	TRBJ2-3	TRBD1	CASSPDRGSTDTQYF	TGTGCCAGCAGCCCCGACAGGGGGAGCACAGATACGCAGTATTTT
TRBV10-2	-	TRBJ2-7	-	CASRRGRDGTYEQYF	TGCGCCAGCAGAAGGGGTCGGGACGGGACCTACGAGCAGTACTTC
TRBV28	-	TRBJ1-3	-	CASSLYQGTGNTIYF	TGTGCCAGCAGTTTATATCAAGGAACGGGAAACACCATATATTTT
TRBV7-9	once	TRBJ2-3	-	CASSLGLGDTQYF	TGTGCCAGCAGCCTCGGCCTTGGGGATACGCAGTATTTT
TRBV1	-	TRBJ2-7	-	CTSSHALTAGVSYEQYF	TGCACCAGCAGCCATGCCCTTACAGCGGGAGTGTCCTACGAGCAGTACTTC
TRBV12-2	-	TRBJ2-1	-	CASRLDIAGGPYNEQFF	TGTGCAAGTCGCTTAGACATAGCGGGGGGCCCTTACAATGAGCAGTTCTTC
TRBV27	-	TRBJ1-2	TRBD1	CASSLKGAGVAPNYGYTF	TGTGCCAGCAGTTTAAAGGGGGCAGGGGTGGCCCCTAACTATGGCTACACCTTC
TRBV19	once	TRBJ1-2	-	CASSKDGGGIGYTF	TGTGCCAGTAGCAAAGACGGTGGAGGTATTGGCTACACCTTC
TRBV28	-	TRBJ2-2	-	CASAPGHLSNTGELFF	TGTGCCAGTGCCCCGGGACACCTCTCGAACACCGGGGAGCTGTTTTTT
TRBV10-3	few	TRBJ1-5	TRBD1	CAISSTGGNQPQHF	TGTGCCATCAGCAGTACAGGGGGCAATCAGCCCCAGCATTTT
TRBV7-2	-	TRBJ1-2	-	CASSLVVQAVTF	TGTGCCAGCAGCTTAGTGGTTCAGGCTGTCACCTTC
TRBV19	-	TRBJ2-7	TRBD2	CASSRDSSGSYEQYF	TGTGCCAGTAGTAGGGATTCTAGCGGGAGTTACGAGCAGTACTTC
TRBV5-1	-	TRBJ2-1	TRBD2	CASSLETSGSHEQFF	TGCGCCAGCAGCTTGGAGACTAGCGGGAGCCATGAGCAGTTCTTC